This T cell receptor beta chain was recovered during a study of T cells after posttransplantation cyclophosphamide. Study-wide points: Donor CD8+ memory clones often dominated recipient blood repertoires at later times. Skin or GI-infiltrating T cells shared few TRB sequences with blood.

Treatment was busulfan-fludarabine conditioning, a marrow graft, and cyclophosphamide on days +3 and +4. The CDR3 consists of 14 residues. Trimming removed 4 bases at V and 0 bases at J, with 8 bases between. Looked up from germline, CDR1 is LGHNA and CDR2 is YNFKEQ. The sample holds many counts of this clone. Its specificity is not known. Generated by immunoSEQ multiplex PCR, the TCRdb table keeps only in-frame clones and is missing some. The data show some 10,000 clones, with none appearing a single time. This receptor was obtained from a female patient in her 40s who received an allogeneic stem cell transplant from a related donor, was CMV-positive, and had no GVHD. Among the T cells, some may be from the graft donor. Source: PBMCs, taken after allogeneic stem cell transplant with posttransplant cyclophosphamide. The rearrangement uses TRBV4-2 and TRBJ2-3; D uncertain. The CDR3 loop is CASSREVSTDTQYF. The CDR3, as DNA: TGTGCCAGCAGCCGCGAAGTTAGCACAGATACGCAGTATTTT.